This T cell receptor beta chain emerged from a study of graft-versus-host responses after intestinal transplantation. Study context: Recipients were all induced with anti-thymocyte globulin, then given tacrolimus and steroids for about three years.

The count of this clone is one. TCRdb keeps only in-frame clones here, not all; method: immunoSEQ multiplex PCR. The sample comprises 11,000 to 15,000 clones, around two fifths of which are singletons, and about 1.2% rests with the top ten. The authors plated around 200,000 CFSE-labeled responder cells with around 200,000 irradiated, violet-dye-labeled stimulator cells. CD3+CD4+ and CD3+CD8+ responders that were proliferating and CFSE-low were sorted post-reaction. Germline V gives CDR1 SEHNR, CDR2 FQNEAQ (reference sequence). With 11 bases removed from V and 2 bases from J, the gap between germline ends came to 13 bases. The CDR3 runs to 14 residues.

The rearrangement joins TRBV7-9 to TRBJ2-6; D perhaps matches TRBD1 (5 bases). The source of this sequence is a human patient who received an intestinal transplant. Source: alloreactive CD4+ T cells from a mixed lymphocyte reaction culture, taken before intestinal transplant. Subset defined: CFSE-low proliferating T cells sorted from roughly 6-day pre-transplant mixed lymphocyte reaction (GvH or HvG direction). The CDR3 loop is CAFREGAGANVLTF. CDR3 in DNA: TGTGCCTTCAGGGAAGGGGCTGGGGCCAACGTCCTGACTTTC.